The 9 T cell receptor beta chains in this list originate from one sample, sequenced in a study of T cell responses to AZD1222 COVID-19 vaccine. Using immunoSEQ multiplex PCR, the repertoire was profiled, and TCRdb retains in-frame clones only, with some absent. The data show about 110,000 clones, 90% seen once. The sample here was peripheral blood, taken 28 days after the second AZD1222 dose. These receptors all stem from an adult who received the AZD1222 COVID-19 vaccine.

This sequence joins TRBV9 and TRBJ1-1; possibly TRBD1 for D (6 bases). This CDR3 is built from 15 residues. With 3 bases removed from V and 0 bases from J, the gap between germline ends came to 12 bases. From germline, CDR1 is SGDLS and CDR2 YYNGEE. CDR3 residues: CASSARGQMNTEAFF. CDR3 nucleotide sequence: TGTGCCAGCAGCGCACGGGGGCAGATGAACACTGAAGCTTTCTTT.

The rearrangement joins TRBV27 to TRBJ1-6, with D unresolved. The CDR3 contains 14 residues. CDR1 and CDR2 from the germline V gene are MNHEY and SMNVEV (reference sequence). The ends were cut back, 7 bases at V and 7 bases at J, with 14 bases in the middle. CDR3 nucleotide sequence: TGTGCCAGCACCGCCGGGCTGTGGAATTCACCCCTCCACTTT. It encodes CASTAGLWNSPLHF.

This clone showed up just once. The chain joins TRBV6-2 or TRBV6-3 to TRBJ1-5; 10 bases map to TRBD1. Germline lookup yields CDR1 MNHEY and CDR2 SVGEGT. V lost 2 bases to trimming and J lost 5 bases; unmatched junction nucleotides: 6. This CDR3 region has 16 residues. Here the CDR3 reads CASSYGTGEAHQPQHF. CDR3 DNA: TGTGCCAGCAGTTACGGGACAGGGGAGGCCCATCAGCCCCAGCATTTT.

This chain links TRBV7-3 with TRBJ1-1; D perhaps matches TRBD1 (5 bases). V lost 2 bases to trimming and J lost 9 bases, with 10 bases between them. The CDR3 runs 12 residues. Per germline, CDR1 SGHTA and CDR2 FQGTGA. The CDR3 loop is CASSLGGGKAFF. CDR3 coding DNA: TGTGCCAGCAGCTTAGGGGGAGGGAAAGCTTTCTTT.

CDR3 region: CASSRQAYEQYF. CDR3 bases: TGTGCCAGCAGCCGACAAGCCTACGAGCAGTACTTC. The rearrangement uses TRBV6-2 or TRBV6-3 and TRBJ2-7; D is unclear. Germline V gene data show CDR1 as MNHEY and CDR2 as SVGEGT. The CDR3 runs 12 residues. V was trimmed by 6 bases and J by 2 bases, leaving 8 bases between them.

The DNA for the CDR3 is TGTGCCAGCAGCGTCGCAGGGCCCACTGAAGCTTTCTTT. It specifies CASSVAGPTEAFF. J is TRBJ1-1 and V is TRBV7-9; possibly TRBD1 for D (5 bases). The CDR3 contains 13 residues. CDR1 and CDR2 (germline): SEHNR, FQNEAQ (reference sequence). Trimming cost V 5 bases and J 4 bases, with 11 bases left between them.

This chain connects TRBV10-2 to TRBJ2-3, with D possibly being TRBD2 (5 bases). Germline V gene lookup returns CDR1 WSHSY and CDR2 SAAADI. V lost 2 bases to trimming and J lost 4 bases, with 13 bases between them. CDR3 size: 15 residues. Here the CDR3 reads CASSEGSAGADTQYF. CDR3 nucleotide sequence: TGCGCCAGCAGTGAGGGGAGCGCCGGGGCAGATACGCAGTATTTT.

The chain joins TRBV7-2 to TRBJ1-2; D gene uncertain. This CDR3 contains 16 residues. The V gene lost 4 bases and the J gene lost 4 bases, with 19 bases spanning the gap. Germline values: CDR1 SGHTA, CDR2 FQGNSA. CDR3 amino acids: CASSSPTSLGTYGYTF. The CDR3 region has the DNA TGTGCCAGCAGCTCTCCCACCTCGTTAGGAACCTATGGCTACACCTTC.

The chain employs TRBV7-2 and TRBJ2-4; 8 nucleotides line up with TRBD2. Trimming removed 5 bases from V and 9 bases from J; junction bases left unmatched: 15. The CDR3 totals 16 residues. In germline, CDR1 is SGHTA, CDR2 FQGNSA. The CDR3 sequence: CASSPFGGGRGGIQYF. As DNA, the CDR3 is TGTGCCAGCAGCCCGTTCGGCGGGGGGAGAGGTGGCATTCAGTACTTC. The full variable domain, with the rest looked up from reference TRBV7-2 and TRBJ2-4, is GAGVSQSPSNKVTEKGKDVELRCDPISGHTALYWYRQSLGQGLEFLIYFQGNSAPDKSGLPSDRFSAERTGGSVSTLTIQRTQQEDSAVYLCASSPFGGGRGGIQYFGAGTRLSVL.